This T cell receptor (beta chain) was found in a study of blood T cell repertoires in COVID-19. Study at large: Samples of COVID-19 (acute and convalescent) were obtained from the United States, Italy and Spain. T cells, B-cell-depleted T cells, or PBMCs supplied cDNA or gDNA.

Under the authors' procedure: It was from reference gene primer amplification that nucleated cell counts were estimated. Here immunoSEQ multiplex PCR was the method, and the copy in TCRdb shows in-frame clones only, minus some. That table is the source of V, J and clone size, and D and trimming were worked out from the DNA. The repertoire holds approximately 250,000 clones, 84% seen once, with 4% to 4.5% in the top ten. From germline, CDR1 is MNHEY and CDR2 SMNVEV (reference sequence). V lost 3 bases to trimming and J lost 9 bases; unmatched junction nucleotides: 5. This CDR3 is 14 amino acids long. The rearrangement joins TRBV27 to TRBJ1-6, with 7 bases identical to TRBD1. This sequence originates from a man aged 45-60 years with acute or convalescent COVID-19. Sequenced sample: peripheral blood. For the CDR3, the DNA is TGTGCCAGCAGTTTGGAGGGGGCGCGTTCACCCCTCCACTTT. Translation: CASSLEGARSPLHF.